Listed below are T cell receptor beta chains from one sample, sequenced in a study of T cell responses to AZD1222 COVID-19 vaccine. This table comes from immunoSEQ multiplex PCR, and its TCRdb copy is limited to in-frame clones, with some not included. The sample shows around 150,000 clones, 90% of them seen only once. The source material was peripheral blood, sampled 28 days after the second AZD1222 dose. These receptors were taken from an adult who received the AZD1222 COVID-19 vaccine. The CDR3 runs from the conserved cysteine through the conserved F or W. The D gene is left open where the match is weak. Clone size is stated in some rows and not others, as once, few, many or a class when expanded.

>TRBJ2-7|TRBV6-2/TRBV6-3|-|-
TGTGCCAGCAGTTCCCTTAGCCCGAAATCAACCTACGAGCAGTACTTC
CASSSLSPKSTYEQYF
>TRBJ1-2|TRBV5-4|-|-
TGTGCCAGCAGCTTCATCCGGGGGGCGTATGGCTACACCTTC
CASSFIRGAYGYTF
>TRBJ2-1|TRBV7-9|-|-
TGTGCCAGCAGCTTAGTAGGTGGGTGGCAGTTCTTC
CASSLVGGWQFF
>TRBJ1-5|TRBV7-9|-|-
TGTGCCAGCAGCTTGGAGGTTGGCAATCAGCCCCAGCATTTT
CASSLEVGNQPQHF
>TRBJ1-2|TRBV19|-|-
TGTGCCAGTAGTATACTTGGGGCCCGTGGCTACACCTTC
CASSILGARGYTF
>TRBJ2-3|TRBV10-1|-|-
TGCGCCAGCAGTGGAGGGATCCGAGGTGGAGATACGCAGTATTTT
CASSGGIRGGDTQYF
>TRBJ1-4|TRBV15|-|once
TGTGCCACCAGCAGAGACGTGCGAGGAAACGAAAAACTGTTTTTT
CATSRDVRGNEKLFF
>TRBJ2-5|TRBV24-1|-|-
TGTGCCACCAGTGATGGGGGCTCTCGTAAGACCCAGTACTTC
CATSDGGSRKTQYF
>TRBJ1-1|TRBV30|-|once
TGTGCCTGGATCAGGGACACTGAAGCTTTCTTT
CAWIRDTEAFF
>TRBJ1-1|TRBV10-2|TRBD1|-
TGCGCCAGCAGTGCAGTCTTCAATCAGGGGGCAACTGAAGCTTTCTTT
CASSAVFNQGATEAFF
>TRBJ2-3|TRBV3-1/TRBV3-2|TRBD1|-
TGTGCCAGCAGCTTGGGACAGGGATATCGGAGCACAGATACGCAGTATTTT
CASSLGQGYRSTDTQYF
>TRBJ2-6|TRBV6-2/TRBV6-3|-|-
TGTGCCAGCAGTACAGGATCCGGGGCCAACGTCCTGACTTTC
CASSTGSGANVLTF
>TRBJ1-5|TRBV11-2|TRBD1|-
TGTGCCAGCAGCCAGGGACAGGGGAATCAGCCCCAGCATTTT
CASSQGQGNQPQHF
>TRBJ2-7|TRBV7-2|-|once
TGTGCCAGCGGAAGGGACTGGCAGGCCTACGAGCAGTACTTC
CASGRDWQAYEQYF
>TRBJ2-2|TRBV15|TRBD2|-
TGTGCCACCAGCAGAGGGTACGCGGGACTAGCGGGAATCCCTCACACCGGGGAGCTGTTTTTT
CATSRGYAGLAGIPHTGELFF
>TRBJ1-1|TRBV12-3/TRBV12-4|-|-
TGTGCCAGCAGTTTAAAGGGGGACACTGAAGCTTTCTTT
CASSLKGDTEAFF
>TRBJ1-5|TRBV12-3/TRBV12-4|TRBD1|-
TGTGCCAGCAGTTTAGTGGGACAGGCTTCCCAGCATTTT
CASSLVGQASQHF
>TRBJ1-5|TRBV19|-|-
TGTGCCAGTAGTATAGAGGGTCAGGGTTTGGGGTATAGCAATCAGCCCCAGCATTTT
CASSIEGQGLGYSNQPQHF
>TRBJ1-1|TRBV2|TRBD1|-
TGTGCCAGCAGACCCGACAGGGCGGACACTGAAGCTTTCTTT
CASRPDRADTEAFF
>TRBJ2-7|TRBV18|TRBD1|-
TGTGCCAGCTCACCGGGACAGGGGGCTTACGAGCAGTACTTC
CASSPGQGAYEQYF
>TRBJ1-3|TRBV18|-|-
TGTGCCAGCTCACCTCCAGGGACGGCAACCTCTGGAAACACCATATATTTT
CASSPPGTATSGNTIYF
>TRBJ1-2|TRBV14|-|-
TGTGCCAGCAGTCCAAGACGGAGCCTATATGGCTACACCTTC
CASSPRRSLYGYTF
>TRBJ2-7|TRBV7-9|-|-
TGTGCCAGCAGCTTAGCTCCAGGTTACGAGCAGTACTTC
CASSLAPGYEQYF
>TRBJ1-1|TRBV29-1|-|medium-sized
TGCAGCGTTGAACAAGCAGGGAAAGCTTTCTTT
CSVEQAGKAFF
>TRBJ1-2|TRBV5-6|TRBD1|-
TGTGCCAGCAGCTTACAGGGGTATAGAACCGGCTACACCTTC
CASSLQGYRTGYTF
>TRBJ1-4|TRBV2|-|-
TGTGCCGGGACCTCGACAGTCAAACTGTTTTTT
CAGTSTVKLFF
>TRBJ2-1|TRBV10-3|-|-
TGTGCCATCAGTCGCCCCCGAGACTCAGCCTACAATGAGCAGTTCTTC
CAISRPRDSAYNEQFF
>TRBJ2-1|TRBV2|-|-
TGTGCCAGCCGCCCCGTGGGGTCCTCCTACAATGAGCAGTTCTTC
CASRPVGSSYNEQFF
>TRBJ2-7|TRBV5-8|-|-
TGTGCCAGCAGCTTCCGGGCCTACGAGCAGTACTTC
CASSFRAYEQYF
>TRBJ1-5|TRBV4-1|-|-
TGCGCCAGCAGCTCCACCGGCCGGGGTAGCAATCAGCCCCAGCATTTT
CASSSTGRGSNQPQHF
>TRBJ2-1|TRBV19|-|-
TGTGCCAGTAGTATGACCGGGGTAAGGCAGTTCTTC
CASSMTGVRQFF
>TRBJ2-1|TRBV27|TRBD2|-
TGTGCCAGCACCAGAAATAGCGGGAGGCCCCCCTACAATGAGCAGTTCTTC
CASTRNSGRPPYNEQFF
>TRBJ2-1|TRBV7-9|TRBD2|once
TGTGCCAGCAGCTTAGGCGGGGGACCCGCGAGGGATGAGCAGTTCTTC
CASSLGGGPARDEQFF
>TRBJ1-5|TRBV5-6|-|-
TGTGCCAGCAGCTTTGGGTCAGGCCGTAGCAATCAGCCCCAGCATTTT
CASSFGSGRSNQPQHF
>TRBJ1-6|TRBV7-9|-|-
TGTGCCAGCAGCGCTCAGGGTATGAATTCACCCCTCCACTTT
CASSAQGMNSPLHF
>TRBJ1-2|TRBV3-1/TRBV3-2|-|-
TGTGCCAGCAGCGGCGCAGGGAATGGCTACACCTTC
CASSGAGNGYTF
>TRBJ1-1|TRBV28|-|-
TGTGCCACCAGCGACACTAGTGAAGCTTTCTTT
CATSDTSEAFF
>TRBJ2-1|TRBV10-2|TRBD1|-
TGCGCCAGCAGGGGAGGACAGGGGGAGAATGAGCAGTTCTTC
CASRGGQGENEQFF
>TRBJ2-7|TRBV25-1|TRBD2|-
TGTGCCAGCAGTGAACAGCGGGGGCAGGGCGAGCAGTACTTC
CASSEQRGQGEQYF
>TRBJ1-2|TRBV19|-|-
TGTGCAACAACAGGGTCCTATGGCTACACCTTC
CATTGSYGYTF
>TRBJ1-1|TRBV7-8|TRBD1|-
TGTGCCAGCAGCTCCCGGACAGGGGACATGAACACTGAAGCTTTCTTT
CASSSRTGDMNTEAFF
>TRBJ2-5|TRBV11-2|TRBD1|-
TGTGCCAGCAGCCCGGGACAGGCCCAAGAGACCCAGTACTTC
CASSPGQAQETQYF
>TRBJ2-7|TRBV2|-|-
TGTGCCAGCAGTGAACTAGCTCCCTACGAGCAGTACTTC
CASSELAPYEQYF
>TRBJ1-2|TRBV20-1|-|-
TGCAGTGCTAGTCTGAGGGAGCCCTCCGGCTATGGCTACACCTTC
CSASLREPSGYGYTF
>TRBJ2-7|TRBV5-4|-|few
TGTGCTTACGGGGGACCCTACGAGCAGTACTTC
CAYGGPYEQYF
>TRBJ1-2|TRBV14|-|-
TGTGCCAGCAGCCCCACTCTCGGGGCCGGCTATGGCTACACCTTC
CASSPTLGAGYGYTF
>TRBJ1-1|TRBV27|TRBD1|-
TGTGCCTCATGGGACAGGGGGCAGGCTGAAGCTTTCTTT
CASWDRGQAEAFF
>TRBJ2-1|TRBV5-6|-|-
TGTGCCAGCAGCTTTTCGTCCCTAGGCGCAAAATACAATGAGCAGTTCTTC
CASSFSSLGAKYNEQFF
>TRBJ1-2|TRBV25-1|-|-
TGTGCCAGCAGTGCCGAGACACGGAACTATGGCTACACCTTC
CASSAETRNYGYTF
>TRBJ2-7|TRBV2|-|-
TGTGCCAGCAGTGAGGGTGGGGCGGGTTTGGACGAGCAGTACTTC
CASSEGGAGLDEQYF
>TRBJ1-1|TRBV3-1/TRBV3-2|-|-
TGTGCCAGCAGCCAGTTACAGGGAATTTTTGAAGCTTTCTTT
CASSQLQGIFEAFF
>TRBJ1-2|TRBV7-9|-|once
TGTGCCAGCAGCTACCAGGGTGGCGGGCTTTATGATGGCTACACCTTC
CASSYQGGGLYDGYTF
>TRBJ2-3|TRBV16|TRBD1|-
TGTGCCAGCAGCCAACTCGTTCGGACAGGGGGCACAGATACGCAGTATTTT
CASSQLVRTGGTDTQYF
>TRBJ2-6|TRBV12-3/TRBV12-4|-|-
TGTGCCAGCAGTGGAGGCTGGGCCAACGTCCTGACTTTC
CASSGGWANVLTF
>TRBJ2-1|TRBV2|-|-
TGTGCCAGCAGTGATGGGGGGGCTGTAAACAATGAGCAGTTCTTC
CASSDGGAVNNEQFF